This entry lists 5 T cell receptor beta chains sequenced from one sample in a study of cytomegalovirus exposure and HLA in healthy donors. A multiplex PCR was run with 60 Vbeta primers and 13 Jbeta primers. Method: immunoSEQ multiplex PCR; TCRdb's copy keeps in-frame clones and lacks some. The data hold tens of thousands of clones, with about 87% observed a single time. Input material: PBMCs. These receptors were taken from a boy younger than 18 in good health and CMV-seronegative.

This clone was recorded a few times. This rearrangement joins TRBV5-6 to TRBJ1-5; 9 nucleotides align to TRBD1. Unmatched junction bases numbered 5, after V lost 4 bases and J lost 3 bases. The CDR3 is made up of 15 amino acids. In germline, CDR1 is SGHDT, CDR2 YYEEEE. The CDR3 nucleotides are TGTGCCAGCAGCAGCGGACAGGGGTACAATCAGCCCCAGCATTTT. Amino acids: CASSSGQGYNQPQHF. The full variable domain, rest sourced from reference TRBV5-6 and TRBJ1-5, is DAGVTQSPTHLIKTRGQQVTLRCSPKSGHDTVSWYQQALGQGPQFIFQYYEEEERQRGNFPDRFSGHQFPNYSSELNVNALLLGDSALYLCASSSGQGYNQPQHFGDGTRLSIL.

The chain is built from TRBV19 and TRBJ1-2; 8 bases agree with TRBD1. Trimming took 3 bases from V and 4 from J; bases not matched to a gene: 7. The CDR3 runs 15 residues. Germline loops: CDR1 LNHDA, CDR2 SQIVND (reference sequence). The CDR3 region is CASSIADRGAYGYTF. The CDR3 DNA is TGTGCCAGTAGTATCGCAGACAGGGGCGCCTATGGCTACACCTTC.

The genes are TRBV5-8 and TRBJ2-4; 7 bases are a match to TRBD2. Germline CDR1 and CDR2: SGHTS and YDEGEE. This CDR3 is 17 amino acids long. Unmatched junction bases numbered 6, after V lost 0 bases and J lost 0 bases. The CDR3 spells CASSLADGGLAKNIQYF. CDR3 bases: TGTGCCAGCAGCTTGGCCGACGGGGGGTTAGCCAAAAACATTCAGTACTTC.

The chain links TRBV5-1 to TRBJ2-2; 8 nucleotides match TRBD2. CDR3 length: 14 amino acids. The junction had 1 base not matched to a gene; V was cut back by 6 bases and J by 0 bases. In germline, CDR1 is SGHRS, CDR2 YFSETQ. The CDR3: CASTGLANTGELFF. The CDR3, as DNA: TGCGCCAGCACGGGACTAGCGAACACCGGGGAGCTGTTTTTT.

J is TRBJ2-3 and V is TRBV29-1; 8 bases are shared with TRBD2. V shed 7 bases, J shed 2 bases, and the junction held 5 bases outside the gene matches. This CDR3 has 13 amino acids. CDR1 SQVTM and CDR2 ANQGSEA come from the germline V gene. The CDR3: CSAPRGDTDTQYF. The DNA of the CDR3 is TGCAGCGCTCCGCGGGGGGACACAGATACGCAGTATTTT.